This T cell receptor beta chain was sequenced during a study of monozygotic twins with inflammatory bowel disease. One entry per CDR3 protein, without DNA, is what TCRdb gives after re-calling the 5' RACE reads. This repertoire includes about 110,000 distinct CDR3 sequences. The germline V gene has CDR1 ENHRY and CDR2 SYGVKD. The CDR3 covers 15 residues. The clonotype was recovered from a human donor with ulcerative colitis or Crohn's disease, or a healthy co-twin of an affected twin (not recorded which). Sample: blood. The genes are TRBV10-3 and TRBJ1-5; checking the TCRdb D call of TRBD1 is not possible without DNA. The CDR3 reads CAIRSGTGVNQPQHF.